Sequencing of this TCR beta chain was carried out in a study of PD-1 blockade in classical Hodgkin lymphoma. Study-level results: Diversity similar to that of newly diagnosed patients was seen at baseline in complete responders.

Germline loops: CDR1 SGHDT, CDR2 YYEEEE. The CDR3 is made up of 19 amino acids. V lost 0 bases to trimming and J lost 5 bases; unmatched junction nucleotides: 14. Measured with immunoSEQ multiplex PCR; TCRdb has only the in-frame clones, and not every one. This sample carries under 70,000 clones, around 88% of them seen once, and the ten largest clones take around 12%. As to this clone: Its antigen is not known.

There was relapse after autologous stem cell transplantation in every patient, and there was variation in brentuximab vedotin exposure. Complete response, partial response or progressive disease were the best responses. This rearrangement joins TRBV5-6 to TRBJ1-6; 7 bases agree with TRBD1. Sequenced material: peripheral blood mononuclear cells (PBMCs), taken at baseline. This clonotype originated in a human donor with classical Hodgkin lymphoma. In nucleotides, the CDR3 is TGTGCCAGCAGCTTGGCCTCCCCGACGACAGGGTGGAATAATTCACCCCTCCACTTT. As protein: CASSLASPTTGWNNSPLHF. The variable domain in full, completed from reference TRBV5-6 and TRBJ1-6, reads DAGVTQSPTHLIKTRGQQVTLRCSPKSGHDTVSWYQQALGQGPQFIFQYYEEEERQRGNFPDRFSGHQFPNYSSELNVNALLLGDSALYLCASSLASPTTGWNNSPLHFGNGTRLTVT.